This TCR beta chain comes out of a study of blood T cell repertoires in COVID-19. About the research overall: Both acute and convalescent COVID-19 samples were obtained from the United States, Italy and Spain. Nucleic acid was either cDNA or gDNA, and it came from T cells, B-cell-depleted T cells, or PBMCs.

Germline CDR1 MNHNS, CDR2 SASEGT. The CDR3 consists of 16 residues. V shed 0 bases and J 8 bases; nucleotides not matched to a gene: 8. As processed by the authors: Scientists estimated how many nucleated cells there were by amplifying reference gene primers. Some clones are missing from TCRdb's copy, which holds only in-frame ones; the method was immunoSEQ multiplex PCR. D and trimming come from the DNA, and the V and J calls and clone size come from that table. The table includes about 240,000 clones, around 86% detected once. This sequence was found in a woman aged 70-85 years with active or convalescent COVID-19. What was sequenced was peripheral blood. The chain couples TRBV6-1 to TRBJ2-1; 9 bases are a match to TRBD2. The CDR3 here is CASSEALAGGNYEQFF. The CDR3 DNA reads TGTGCCAGCAGTGAAGCGCTGGCGGGGGGGAACTATGAGCAGTTCTTC.